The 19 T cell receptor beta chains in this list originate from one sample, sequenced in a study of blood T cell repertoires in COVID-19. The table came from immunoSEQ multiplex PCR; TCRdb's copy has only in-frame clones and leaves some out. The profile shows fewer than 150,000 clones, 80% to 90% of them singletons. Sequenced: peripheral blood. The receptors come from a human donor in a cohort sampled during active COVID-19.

CDR3 coding DNA: TGTGCCAGCAGTCGGTCATCAACTAATGAAAAACTGTTTTTT. The encoded protein is CASSRSSTNEKLFF. J is TRBJ1-4 and V is TRBV7-9; D unresolved. V gave up 6 bases and J gave up 0 bases, with 8 bases separating them. There are 14 residues in the CDR3. Germline V gives CDR1 SEHNR, CDR2 FQNEAQ (reference sequence).

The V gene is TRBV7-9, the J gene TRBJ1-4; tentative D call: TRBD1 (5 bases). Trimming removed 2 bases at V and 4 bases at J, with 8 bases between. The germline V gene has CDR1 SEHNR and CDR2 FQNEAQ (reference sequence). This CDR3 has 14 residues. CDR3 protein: CASSLSQVNEKLFF. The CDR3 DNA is TGTGCCAGCAGCTTATCACAGGTTAATGAAAAACTGTTTTTT. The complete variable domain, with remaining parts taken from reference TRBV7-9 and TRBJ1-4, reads DTGVSQNPRHKITKRGQNVTFRCDPISEHNRLYWYRQTLGQGPEFLTYFQNEAQLEKSRLLSDRFSAERPKGSFSTLEIQRTEQGDSAMYLCASSLSQVNEKLFFGSGTQLSVL.

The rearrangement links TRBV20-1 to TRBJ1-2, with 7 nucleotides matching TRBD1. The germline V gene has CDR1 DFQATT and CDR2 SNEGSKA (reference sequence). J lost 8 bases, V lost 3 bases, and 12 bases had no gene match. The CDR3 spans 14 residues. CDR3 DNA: TGCAGTGCTAGTTCCCCCGGGACAGCTCAGGGCTACACCTTC. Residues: CSASSPGTAQGYTF.

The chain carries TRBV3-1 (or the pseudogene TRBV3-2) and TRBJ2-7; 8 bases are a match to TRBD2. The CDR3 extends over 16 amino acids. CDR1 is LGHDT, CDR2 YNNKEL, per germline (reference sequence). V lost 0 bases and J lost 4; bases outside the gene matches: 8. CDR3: CASSQDQTSVQYEQYF. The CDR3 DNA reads TGTGCCAGCAGCCAAGACCAGACTAGCGTACAGTACGAGCAGTACTTC.

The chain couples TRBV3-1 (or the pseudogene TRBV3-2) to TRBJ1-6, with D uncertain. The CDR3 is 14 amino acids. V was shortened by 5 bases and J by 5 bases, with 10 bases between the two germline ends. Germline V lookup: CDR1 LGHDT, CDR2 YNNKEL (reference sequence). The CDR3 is CASSSTVNNSPLHF. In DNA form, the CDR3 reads TGTGCCAGCAGCTCCACAGTTAATAATTCACCCCTCCACTTT.

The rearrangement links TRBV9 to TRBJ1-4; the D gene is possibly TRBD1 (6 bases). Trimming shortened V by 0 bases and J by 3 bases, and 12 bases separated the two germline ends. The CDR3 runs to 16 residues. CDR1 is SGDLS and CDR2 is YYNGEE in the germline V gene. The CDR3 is CASSVEGRGANEKLFF. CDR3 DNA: TGTGCCAGCAGCGTAGAGGGCAGGGGTGCTAATGAAAAACTGTTTTTT.

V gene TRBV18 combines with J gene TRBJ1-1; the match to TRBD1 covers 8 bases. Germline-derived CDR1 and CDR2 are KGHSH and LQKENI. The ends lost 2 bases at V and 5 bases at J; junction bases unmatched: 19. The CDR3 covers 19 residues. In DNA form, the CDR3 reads TGTGCCAGCTCACCAGTAGGACGCAGACAGGGGCGTGATTGGACTGAAGCTTTCTTT. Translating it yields CASSPVGRRQGRDWTEAFF. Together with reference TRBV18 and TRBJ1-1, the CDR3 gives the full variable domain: NAGVMQNPRHLVRRRGQEARLRCSPMKGHSHVYWYRQLPEEGLKFMVYLQKENIIDESGMPKERFSAEFPKEGPSILRIQQVVRGDSAAYFCASSPVGRRQGRDWTEAFFGQGTRLTVV.

The CDR3 DNA reads TGTGCCAGCAGTCCAGGGGGCCTAGTTCAGCCCCAGCATTTT. It encodes CASSPGGLVQPQHF. J is TRBJ1-5 and V is TRBV25-1; 8 nucleotides line up with TRBD1. J was trimmed by 6 bases and V by 5 bases; bases with no gene match: 6. There are 14 residues in the CDR3. Per germline, CDR1 MGHDK and CDR2 SYGVNS.

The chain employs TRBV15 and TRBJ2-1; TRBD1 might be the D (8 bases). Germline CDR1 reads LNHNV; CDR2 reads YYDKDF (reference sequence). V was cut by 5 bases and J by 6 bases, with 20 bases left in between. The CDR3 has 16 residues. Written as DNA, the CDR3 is TGTGCCACCAGCCGCAGGGGGCTAGCGGATGCCAATGAGCAGTTCTTC. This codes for CATSRRGLADANEQFF.

The CDR3 protein is CASSLGGGQGYNSPLHF. CDR3 DNA sequence: TGCGCCAGCAGCTTGGGCGGAGGGCAGGGCTATAATTCACCCCTCCACTTT. The chain has TRBV5-1 and TRBJ1-6; weak D call: TRBD1 (5 bases). The CDR3 runs 17 residues. The V gene lost 0 bases and the J gene lost 3 bases, with 13 bases spanning the gap. Germline CDR1 and CDR2: SGHRS and YFSETQ.

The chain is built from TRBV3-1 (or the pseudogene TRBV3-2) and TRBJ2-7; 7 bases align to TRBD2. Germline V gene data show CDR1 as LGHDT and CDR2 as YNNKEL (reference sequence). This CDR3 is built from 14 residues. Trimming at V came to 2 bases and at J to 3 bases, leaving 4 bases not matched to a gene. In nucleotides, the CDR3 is TGTGCCAGCAGCCAAACTAGCGCACACTACGAGCAGTACTTC. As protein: CASSQTSAHYEQYF.

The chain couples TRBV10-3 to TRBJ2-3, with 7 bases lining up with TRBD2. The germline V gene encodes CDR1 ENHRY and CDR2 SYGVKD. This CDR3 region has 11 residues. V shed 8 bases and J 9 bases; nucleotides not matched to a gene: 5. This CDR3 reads CAIQREGTQYF. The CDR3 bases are TGTGCCATCCAAAGGGAGGGCACGCAGTATTTT.

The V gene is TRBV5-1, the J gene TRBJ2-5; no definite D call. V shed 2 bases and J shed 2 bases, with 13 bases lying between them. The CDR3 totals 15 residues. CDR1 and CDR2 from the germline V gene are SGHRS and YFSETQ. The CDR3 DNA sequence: TGCGCCAGCAGCTTCCGAGGAGAACGGCAAGAGACCCAGTACTTC. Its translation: CASSFRGERQETQYF.

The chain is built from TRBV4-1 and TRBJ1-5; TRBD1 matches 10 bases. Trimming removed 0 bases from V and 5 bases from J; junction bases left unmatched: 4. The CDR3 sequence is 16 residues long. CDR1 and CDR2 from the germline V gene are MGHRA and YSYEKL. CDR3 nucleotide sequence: TGCGCCAGCAGCCAAGAAGCGGGACAGGGGTATCAGCCCCAGCATTTT. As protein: CASSQEAGQGYQPQHF.

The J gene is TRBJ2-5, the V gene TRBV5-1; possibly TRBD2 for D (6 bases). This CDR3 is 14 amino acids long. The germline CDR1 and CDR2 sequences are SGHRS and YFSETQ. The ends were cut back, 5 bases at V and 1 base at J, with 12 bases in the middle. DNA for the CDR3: TGCGCCAGCAGTGTGCAGGGACTCCAAGAGACCCAGTACTTC. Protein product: CASSVQGLQETQYF.

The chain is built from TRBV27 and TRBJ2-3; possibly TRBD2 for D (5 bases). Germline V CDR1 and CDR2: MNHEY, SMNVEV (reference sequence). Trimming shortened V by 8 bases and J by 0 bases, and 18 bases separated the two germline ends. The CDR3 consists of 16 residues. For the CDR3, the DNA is TGTGCCAGCGGTCGGCGGATAGCGACTAGCACAGATACGCAGTATTTT. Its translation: CASGRRIATSTDTQYF.

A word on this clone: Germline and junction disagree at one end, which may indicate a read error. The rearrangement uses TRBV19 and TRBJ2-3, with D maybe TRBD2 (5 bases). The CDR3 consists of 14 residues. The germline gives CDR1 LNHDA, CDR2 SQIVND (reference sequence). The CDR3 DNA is TGTGCCAGTAGTATTGGTTCTAGCAGAGATACGCAGTATTTT. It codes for CASSIGSSRDTQYF.

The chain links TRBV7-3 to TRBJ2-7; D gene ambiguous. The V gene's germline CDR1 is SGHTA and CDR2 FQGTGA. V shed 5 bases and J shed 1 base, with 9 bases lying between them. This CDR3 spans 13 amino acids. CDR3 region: CASSPTNSYEQYF. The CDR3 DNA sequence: TGTGCCAGCAGCCCAACAAATTCCTACGAGCAGTACTTC.

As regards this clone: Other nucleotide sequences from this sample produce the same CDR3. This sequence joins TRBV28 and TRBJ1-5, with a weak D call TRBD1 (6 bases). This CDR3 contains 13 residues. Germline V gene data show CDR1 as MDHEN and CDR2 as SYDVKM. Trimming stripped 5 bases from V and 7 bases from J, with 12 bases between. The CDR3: CASSEQGLQPQHF. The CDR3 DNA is TGTGCCAGCAGTGAACAGGGACTACAGCCCCAGCATTTT.